Each of the 32 T cell receptor beta chains below was sequenced from the same sample in a study of blood T cell repertoires in COVID-19. Method: immunoSEQ multiplex PCR; TCRdb's copy keeps in-frame clones and lacks some. Of about 130,000 clones listed, around 86% are singletons. Sample: peripheral blood. The receptors originated from a woman aged 55-70 years with active or convalescent COVID-19.

CDR3 nucleotides: TGTGCCAGCAGCGCAACCGGGACAGGGAGTTACGAGCAGTACTTC. This encodes CASSATGTGSYEQYF. The chain uses TRBV11-1 and TRBJ2-7; TRBD1 agrees at 9 bases. The V and J ends lost 5 bases and 4 bases, in that order; junction bases with no gene match: 9. CDR1 is SGHAT, CDR2 FQDESV, per germline (reference sequence). CDR3 length: 15 residues.

The chain has TRBV6-5 and TRBJ2-7; a possible D gene is TRBD2 (5 bases). The CDR3 spans 15 residues. V dropped 0 bases and J dropped 3 bases, with 12 bases sitting between them. Germline assignment: CDR1 MNHEY and CDR2 SVGAGI. The CDR3 DNA sequence: TGTGCCAGCAGTTACTCACCGACGGGAAGCTACGAGCAGTACTTC. Amino acids: CASSYSPTGSYEQYF.

The chain recombines TRBV9 with TRBJ1-1, with D possibly TRBD1 on 5 matching bases. Germline V gene data show CDR1 as SGDLS and CDR2 as YYNGEE. Deletions cut 0 bases from V and 3 bases from J, with 15 bases between. The CDR3 runs to 16 residues. As DNA, the CDR3 is TGTGCCAGCAGCGTAGGGACAACCCTCCCGGACACTGAAGCTTTCTTT. Translation: CASSVGTTLPDTEAFF.

The V call is TRBV18, the J call TRBJ1-6; D is perhaps TRBD1 (5 bases). Germline-derived CDR1 and CDR2 are KGHSH and LQKENI. Trimming cost V 2 bases and J 3 bases, with 8 bases left between them. The CDR3 runs to 15 residues. The CDR3, as DNA: TGTGCCAGCTCACCAAAAGGGGACTATAATTCACCCCTCCACTTT. Its translation is CASSPKGDYNSPLHF.

V is TRBV3-1 (or the pseudogene TRBV3-2) and J is TRBJ1-2, with 8 bases identical to TRBD1. Germline assignment: CDR1 LGHDT and CDR2 YNNKEL (reference sequence). CDR3 length: 13 amino acids. With 4 bases clipped from V and 10 bases from J, the junction kept 8 bases outside the gene matches. The CDR3 region is CASSPGQGLVYTF. The CDR3 nucleotides read TGTGCCAGCAGCCCCGGACAGGGCTTAGTCTACACCTTC.

This rearrangement joins TRBV18 to TRBJ1-6; D gene ambiguous. This CDR3 spans 15 amino acids. In germline, CDR1 is KGHSH, CDR2 LQKENI. The V end lost 2 bases, the J end lost 5 bases, and 10 bases lay between the germline ends. Written as DNA, the CDR3 is TGTGCCAGCTCACCATCGGGTGTCAATAATTCACCCCTCCACTTT. Its translation: CASSPSGVNNSPLHF.

This chain uses TRBV4-2 with TRBJ2-3; TRBD2 aligns across 8 bases. V shed 6 bases and J 2 bases; nucleotides not matched to a gene: 10. Germline values: CDR1 LGHNA, CDR2 YNFKEQ. The CDR3 is 16 amino acids. The CDR3 loop is CASRENLAGFTDTQYF. The CDR3 DNA follows: TGTGCCAGCAGGGAAAACCTAGCGGGTTTCACAGATACGCAGTATTTT.

The gene calls are TRBV5-6 and TRBJ1-1; 8 bases fit TRBD1. Looked up from germline, CDR1 is SGHDT and CDR2 is YYEEEE. The junction had 7 bases not matched to a gene; V was cut back by 1 base and J by 5 bases. The CDR3 consists of 15 residues. Here the CDR3 reads CASSLSRGQGTEAFF. The CDR3 DNA reads TGTGCCAGCAGCTTGTCCAGGGGGCAAGGGACTGAAGCTTTCTTT.

The rearrangement joins TRBV24-1 to TRBJ2-5; D unresolved. The CDR3 sequence is 13 residues long. V lost 4 bases and J lost 1, with 6 bases in between. Germline CDR1 reads KGHDR; CDR2 reads SFDVKD. DNA of the CDR3: TGTGCCACCAGTGACCAGCGCCAAGAGACCCAGTACTTC. It specifies CATSDQRQETQYF.

V usage is TRBV7-2 and J usage is TRBJ2-1; 7 bases fit TRBD1. Losses at the gene ends were 5 bases for V and 4 bases for J; bases not matched to a gene: 11. Per germline, CDR1 SGHTA and CDR2 FQGNSA. CDR3 length: 16 amino acids. The CDR3 spells CASSPQGPGGYNEQFF. The CDR3 DNA sequence: TGTGCCAGCAGCCCACAGGGACCAGGGGGTTACAATGAGCAGTTCTTC.

The J gene is TRBJ2-7, the V gene TRBV5-6, with 12 nucleotides matching TRBD2. CDR3 length equals 14 residues. V shed 4 bases, J shed 6 bases, and the junction held 5 bases outside the gene matches. The germline V gene has CDR1 SGHDT and CDR2 YYEEEE. The CDR3 DNA follows: TGTGCCAGCAGCCATACGGGACTAGCGGGCGAGCAGTACTTC. Translation: CASSHTGLAGEQYF. The whole variable domain, filled in from reference TRBV5-6 and TRBJ2-7, reads DAGVTQSPTHLIKTRGQQVTLRCSPKSGHDTVSWYQQALGQGPQFIFQYYEEEERQRGNFPDRFSGHQFPNYSSELNVNALLLGDSALYLCASSHTGLAGEQYFGPGTRLTVT.

This clone occurred a few times. The gene calls are TRBV4-1 and TRBJ2-2; 7 nucleotides line up with TRBD1. CDR3 length: 16 amino acids. With 5 bases clipped from V and 2 bases from J, the junction kept 8 bases outside the gene matches. Germline V lookup: CDR1 MGHRA, CDR2 YSYEKL. CDR3 protein: CASSNRQGPNTGELFF. CDR3 in DNA: TGCGCCAGCAGCAATCGACAGGGACCTAACACCGGGGAGCTGTTTTTT.

The gene calls are TRBV7-2 and TRBJ1-1, with a weak D call TRBD1 (5 bases). Germline-derived CDR1 and CDR2 are SGHTA and FQGNSA. The V end was cut by 3 bases, the J end by 3 bases, with 11 bases between. This CDR3 is built from 14 residues. In DNA form, the CDR3 reads TGTGCCAGCAGCTTCGGGGGAATGTACACTGAAGCTTTCTTT. As protein: CASSFGGMYTEAFF.

J is TRBJ2-5 and V is TRBV4-2; 7 bases agree with TRBD2. This CDR3 spans 15 amino acids. CDR1 is LGHNA, CDR2 YNFKEQ, per germline. V shed 1 base, J shed 4 bases, and the junction held 6 bases outside the gene matches. This CDR3 is CASSQGGSGRETQYF. Here the CDR3 DNA reads TGTGCCAGCAGCCAAGGGGGTAGCGGGCGAGAGACCCAGTACTTC.

The chain uses TRBV27 and TRBJ2-3; D gene ambiguous. The V and J ends lost 6 bases and 5 bases respectively, with 12 bases between them. Germline CDR1 is MNHEY and CDR2 is SMNVEV (reference sequence). The CDR3 extends over 13 amino acids. The CDR3 sequence: CASSLRLRDTQYF. The CDR3 nucleotides read TGTGCCAGCAGCTTGAGACTCCGAGATACGCAGTATTTT.

The rearrangement joins TRBV5-4 to TRBJ2-2; 13 nucleotides align to TRBD2. CDR1 is SGHNT and CDR2 is YYREEE in the germline V gene (reference sequence). The J segment lost 5 bases and the V segment lost 7 bases, leaving 8 bases of the junction unmatched. The CDR3 sequence is 16 residues long. CDR3 nucleotide sequence: TGTGCCAGCCAAACTAGCGGGGGGGCGTGGACCGGGGAGCTGTTTTTT. Its protein product is CASQTSGGAWTGELFF.

CDR3 nucleotides: TGTGCCAGCAGCTCGGGCAGGGGGAAGAATTCACCCCTCCACTTT. This encodes CASSSGRGKNSPLHF. The chain links TRBV7-3 to TRBJ1-6; 7 bases fit TRBD1. The CDR3 extends over 15 amino acids. Trimming removed 4 bases from V and 7 bases from J; junction bases left unmatched: 7. Per the germline V gene, CDR1 is SGHTA and CDR2 is FQGTGA.

Notes on this clone: The junction and the germline gene differ at one end; a read error may be behind it. Other DNA sequences of this sample code for an identical CDR3. The gene calls are TRBV15 and TRBJ2-3; TRBD2 might be the D (5 bases). There are 16 residues in the CDR3. Per germline, CDR1 LNHNV and CDR2 YYDKDF (reference sequence). As DNA, the CDR3 is TGTGCCACCAGTAGAGACTCTGGCGGGTCTGTAGATACGCAGTATTTT. It specifies CATSRDSGGSVDTQYF.

The V call is TRBV28, the J call TRBJ2-1; 9 nucleotides align to TRBD2. The length of the CDR3 is 15 residues. V shed 1 base and J 6 bases; nucleotides not matched to a gene: 4. The germline CDR1 and CDR2 sequences are MDHEN and SYDVKM. In nucleotides, the CDR3 is TGTGCCAGCAGTTTATTACTAGCGGGCCCCAATGAGCAGTTCTTC. It translates to CASSLLLAGPNEQFF.

The chain combines TRBV6-2 or TRBV6-3 with TRBJ2-3; 15 positions agree with TRBD2. Germline V gene sequence: CDR1 MNHEY, CDR2 SVGEGT. The CDR3 sequence is 17 residues long. V dropped 4 bases and J dropped 0; count of bases not matched to a gene: 2. In nucleotides, the CDR3 is TGTGCCAGCAGTTCCGGGACTAGCGGGAGGAGCACAGATACGCAGTATTTT. Translated: CASSSGTSGRSTDTQYF.

The chain uses TRBV28 and TRBJ2-7, with 9 bases matching TRBD1. Germline-derived CDR1 and CDR2 are MDHEN and SYDVKM. After removal of 6 bases from V and 3 bases from J, the junction contained 9 bases not matched to a gene. The CDR3 spans 15 residues. The CDR3 protein is CASSPTGGRGYEQYF. In DNA, the CDR3 is TGTGCCAGCAGCCCCACAGGGGGCAGGGGCTACGAGCAGTACTTC. The variable domain in full, with the rest retrieved from reference TRBV28 and TRBJ2-7, is DVKVTQSSRYLVKRTGEKVFLECVQDMDHENMFWYRQDPGLGLRLIYFSYDVKMKEKGDIPEGYSVSREKKERFSLILESASTNQTSMYLCASSPTGGRGYEQYFGPGTRLTVT.

V gene TRBV5-6 combines with J gene TRBJ1-6; D ambiguous. The CDR3 sequence is 14 residues long. Trimming shortened V by 1 base and J by 6 bases, and 8 bases separated the two germline ends. The germline CDR1 and CDR2 sequences are SGHDT and YYEEEE. The CDR3 protein is CASSLRSINSPLHF. The CDR3 coding sequence is TGTGCCAGCAGCTTGAGGAGCATTAATTCACCCCTCCACTTT.

J is TRBJ2-7 and V is TRBV28; weak D call: TRBD1 (6 bases). V shed 3 bases and J shed 4 bases, with 13 bases lying between them. The CDR3 has 14 amino acids. CDR1 is MDHEN, CDR2 SYDVKM, per germline. The CDR3 coding sequence is TGTGCCAGCAGTTTCCCGGGACAAACATACGAGCAGTACTTC. Protein product: CASSFPGQTYEQYF.

The chain carries TRBV5-1 and TRBJ2-7, with TRBD1 matching over 8 bases. Looked up from germline, CDR1 is SGHRS and CDR2 is YFSETQ. CDR3 length: 13 residues. The V gene end was trimmed by 3 bases and the J gene end by 7 bases; junction bases not matched to a gene: 6. This chain's CDR3 is CASSWQGAREQYF. The CDR3 nucleotides read TGCGCCAGCAGCTGGCAGGGGGCCCGGGAGCAGTACTTC.

The chain uses TRBV10-2 and TRBJ1-6; D may be TRBD1 (5 bases). This CDR3 comprises 13 residues. CDR1 is WSHSY, CDR2 SAAADI, per germline. Trimming left V 6 bases short and J 12 bases short, with 15 bases between. CDR3: CASRLQTQGPLHF. As DNA, the CDR3 is TGCGCCAGCAGACTCCAGACCCAGGGACCCCTCCACTTT.

The chain couples TRBV28 to TRBJ2-6, with D unresolved. Per the germline V gene, CDR1 is MDHEN and CDR2 is SYDVKM. The CDR3 covers 15 residues. Between the trimmed V and J ends, which lost 7 bases and 0 bases, there was a span of 10 bases. The chain's CDR3 is CASKARFSGANVLTF. The CDR3 bases are TGTGCCAGCAAGGCCAGGTTCTCTGGGGCCAACGTCCTGACTTTC.

The chain joins TRBV5-5 to TRBJ1-5; no firm D call. There are 13 residues in the CDR3. Germline CDR1 is SGHKS and CDR2 is YYEKEE (reference sequence). Trimming pared 4 bases from V and 3 bases from J, leaving 8 bases between. The CDR3 region is CASSLGPNQPQHF. The CDR3 bases are TGTGCCAGCAGCCTTGGGCCCAATCAGCCCCAGCATTTT. The full variable domain, rest sourced from reference TRBV5-5 and TRBJ1-5, is DAGVTQSPTHLIKTRGQQVTLRCSPISGHKSVSWYQQVLGQGPQFIFQYYEKEERGRGNFPDRFSARQFPNYSSELNVNALLLGDSALYLCASSLGPNQPQHFGDGTRLSIL.

V usage is TRBV24-1 and J usage is TRBJ2-3, with TRBD2 matching over 10 bases. Germline V gene sequence: CDR1 KGHDR, CDR2 SFDVKD. J lost 0 bases, V lost 3 bases, and 14 bases had no gene match. The CDR3 totals 20 residues. DNA of the CDR3: TGTGCCACCAGTGATCGATTAGCGGGAGGACTTTCATCTAGCACAGATACGCAGTATTTT. It encodes CATSDRLAGGLSSSTDTQYF.

The chain employs TRBV7-9 and TRBJ1-2; 7 bases are shared with TRBD1. Per the germline V gene, CDR1 is SEHNR and CDR2 is FQNEAQ (reference sequence). The CDR3 totals 16 residues. V was pared by 0 bases and J by 2 bases, with 6 bases of the junction left unmatched. DNA for the CDR3: TGTGCCAGCAGCTTAGCCCCGACAGGGCCGAACTATGGCTACACCTTC. Encoded protein: CASSLAPTGPNYGYTF.

The chain combines TRBV2 with TRBJ2-1, with 8 bases aligning to TRBD2. With V trimmed by 4 bases and J by 9 bases, 14 bases remained unmatched. The germline V gene encodes CDR1 SNHLY and CDR2 FYNNEI. The CDR3 is 16 amino acids. The CDR3 DNA reads as TGTGCCAGCAGTGGGATTCGGCTAGCGGCGGGGGGTGAGCAGTTCTTC. This codes for CASSGIRLAAGGEQFF.

The V call is TRBV5-1, the J call TRBJ2-3; 9 bases match TRBD2. Germline CDR1 reads SGHRS; CDR2 reads YFSETQ. CDR3 length: 18 residues. Germline trimming cut 0 bases from V and 6 bases from J; bases unmatched to any gene: 14. For the CDR3, the DNA is TGCGCCAGCAGCTTGGCCCTGACTAGCGGCGGGTTTTCGGATACGCAGTATTTT. This codes for CASSLALTSGGFSDTQYF. The full variable domain, completed using reference TRBV5-1 and TRBJ2-3, is KAGVTQTPRYLIKTRGQQVTLSCSPISGHRSVSWYQQTPGQGLQFLFEYFSETQRNKGNFPGRFSGRQFSNSRSEMNVSTLELGDSALYLCASSLALTSGGFSDTQYFGPGTRLTVL.

The rearrangement joins TRBV28 to TRBJ2-1, with D unresolved. CDR1 is MDHEN and CDR2 is SYDVKM in the germline V gene. V was pared by 3 bases and J by 9 bases, with 9 bases between. The CDR3 runs 12 residues. This chain's CDR3 is CASSFVAGEQFF. The CDR3 nucleotides are TGTGCCAGCAGTTTCGTGGCAGGTGAGCAGTTCTTC.